The 5 T cell receptor beta chains below all came from one sample that was sequenced in a study of shared T cell receptors in the human thymus. Sequencing used immunoSEQ multiplex PCR; TCRdb keeps in-frame clones, though not all of them. Of 600,000 to 900,000 clones listed, roughly 85% are singletons. The sample was also reused in another study, on human thymus T cells.

The specimen was thymocytes. These TCRs come from a girl less than two years old with a congenital heart defect.

The rearrangement links TRBV21-1 to TRBJ2-4; TRBD2 is the table's D call, not checked against the DNA. TRBV21-1 corresponds to a pseudogene. The CDR3 contains 17 residues. For the CDR3, the DNA is TGTGCCAGCAGCAAAGTGTGGGAGTTCGGGGCCAAAAACATTCAGTACTTC. Translating gives CASSKVWEFGAKNIQYF.

The rearrangement links TRBV14 to TRBJ1-1; 7 nucleotides align to TRBD1. Unmatched junction bases numbered 2, after V lost 1 base and J lost 0 bases. The germline V gene encodes CDR1 SGHDN and CDR2 FVKESK. The CDR3 is 15 residues long. The CDR3 coding sequence is TGTGCCAGCAGCCAAGGGGGACAGATGAACACTGAAGCTTTCTTT. Translated, it gives CASSQGGQMNTEAFF.

The sample holds a few counts of this clone. The chain is built from TRBV28 and TRBJ2-7; possibly TRBD2 for D (5 bases). The CDR3 runs to 13 residues. V gave up 3 bases and J gave up 6 bases, with 12 bases separating them. Germline loops: CDR1 MDHEN, CDR2 SYDVKM. In DNA, the CDR3 is TGTGCCAGCAGTTTGCGGCTAGCCGGCGAGCAGTACTTC. It encodes CASSLRLAGEQYF.

Only a few counts were recorded for this clone. The chain has TRBV28 and TRBJ1-1, with a possible D match to TRBD1 (6 bases). Germline-derived CDR1 and CDR2 are MDHEN and SYDVKM. This CDR3 spans 15 amino acids. Deletions cut 2 bases from V and 3 bases from J, with 13 bases between. The chain's CDR3 is CASSLGQGNHTEAFF. For the CDR3, the DNA is TGTGCCAGCAGTTTAGGGCAGGGGAATCACACTGAAGCTTTCTTT. Looking up the rest from reference TRBV28 and TRBJ1-1 gives the full variable domain: DVKVTQSSRYLVKRTGEKVFLECVQDMDHENMFWYRQDPGLGLRLIYFSYDVKMKEKGDIPEGYSVSREKKERFSLILESASTNQTSMYLCASSLGQGNHTEAFFGQGTRLTVV.

The table lists this clone with a count of one. The CDR3 DNA sequence: TGTGCTAGTGGCCTCGACAGGTCCCACGAGCAGTACTTC. This codes for CASGLDRSHEQYF. The chain combines TRBV12-5 with TRBJ2-7; possibly TRBD1 for D (6 bases). In germline, CDR1 is LGHNT, CDR2 FRNRAP. V was clipped by 6 bases and J by 5 bases, with 14 bases between them. This CDR3 comprises 13 residues.